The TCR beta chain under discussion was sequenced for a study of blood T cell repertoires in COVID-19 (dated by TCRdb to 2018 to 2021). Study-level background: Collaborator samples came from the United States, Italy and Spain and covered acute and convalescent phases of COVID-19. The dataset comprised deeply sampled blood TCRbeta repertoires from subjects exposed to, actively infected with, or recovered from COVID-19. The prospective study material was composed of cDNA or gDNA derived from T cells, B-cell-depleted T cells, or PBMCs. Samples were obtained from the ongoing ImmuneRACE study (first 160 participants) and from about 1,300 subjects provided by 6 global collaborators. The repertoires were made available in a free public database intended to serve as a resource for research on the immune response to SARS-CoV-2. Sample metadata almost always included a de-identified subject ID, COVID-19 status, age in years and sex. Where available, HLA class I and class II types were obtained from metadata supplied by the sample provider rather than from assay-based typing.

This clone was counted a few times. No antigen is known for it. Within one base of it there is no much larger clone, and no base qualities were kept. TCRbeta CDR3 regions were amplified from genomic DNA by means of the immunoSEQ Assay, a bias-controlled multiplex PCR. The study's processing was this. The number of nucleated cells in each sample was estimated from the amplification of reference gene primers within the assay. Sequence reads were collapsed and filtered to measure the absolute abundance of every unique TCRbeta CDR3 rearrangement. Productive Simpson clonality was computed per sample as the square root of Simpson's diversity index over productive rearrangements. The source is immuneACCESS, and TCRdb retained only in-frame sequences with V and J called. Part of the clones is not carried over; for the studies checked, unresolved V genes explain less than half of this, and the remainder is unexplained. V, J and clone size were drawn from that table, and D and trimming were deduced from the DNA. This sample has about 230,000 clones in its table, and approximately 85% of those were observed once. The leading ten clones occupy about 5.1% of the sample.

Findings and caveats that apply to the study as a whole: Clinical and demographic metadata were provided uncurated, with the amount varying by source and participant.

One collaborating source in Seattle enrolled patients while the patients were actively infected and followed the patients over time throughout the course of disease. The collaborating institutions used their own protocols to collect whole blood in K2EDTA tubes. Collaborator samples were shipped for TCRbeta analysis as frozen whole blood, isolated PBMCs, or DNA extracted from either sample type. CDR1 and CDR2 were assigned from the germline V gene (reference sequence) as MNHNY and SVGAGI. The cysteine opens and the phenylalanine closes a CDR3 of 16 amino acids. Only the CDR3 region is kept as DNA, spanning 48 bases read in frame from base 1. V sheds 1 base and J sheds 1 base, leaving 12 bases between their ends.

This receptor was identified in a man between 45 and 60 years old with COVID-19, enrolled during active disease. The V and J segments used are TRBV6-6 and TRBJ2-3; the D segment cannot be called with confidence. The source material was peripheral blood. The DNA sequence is TGTGCCAGCAGTTACTACACAGCTCTTCGCACAGATACGCAGTATTTT. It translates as CASSYYTALRTDTQYF.